This TCR beta chain is drawn from a study of blood T cell repertoires in COVID-19. Across the whole study: Acute and convalescent COVID-19 samples came from the United States, Italy and Spain. From T cells, B-cell-depleted T cells, or PBMCs came the material, which was cDNA or gDNA.

Study processing details: Counts of nucleated cells, estimated from reference gene primer amplification, were obtained. TCRdb keeps only in-frame clones here, not all; method: immunoSEQ multiplex PCR. The DNA gave D and trimming, while V, J and clone size come from that table. The sample lists about 210,000 clones, around nine tenths occurring once. The germline CDR1 and CDR2 sequences are MGHRA and YSYEKL. V gave up 0 bases and J gave up 2 bases, with 9 bases separating them. This CDR3 comprises 15 residues. The clonotype originates from a man aged 40-50 years with acute or convalescent COVID-19. Sequenced input: peripheral blood. This sequence joins TRBV4-1 and TRBJ2-3; D perhaps matches TRBD2 (5 bases). CDR3 sequence (DNA): TGCGCCAGCAGCCAAGACGGGGTAAACACAGATACGCAGTATTTT. Translating it yields CASSQDGVNTDTQYF.